This T cell receptor beta chain was retrieved from a study of blood T cell repertoires in COVID-19. Whole-study context: Samples came from the United States, Italy and Spain, spanning acute and convalescent COVID-19.

This CDR3 is built from 14 residues. J was trimmed by 9 bases and V by 5 bases; bases with no gene match: 7. Germline CDR1 reads SGHTA; CDR2 reads FQGNSA. The method was immunoSEQ multiplex PCR; TCRdb's version includes in-frame clones alone and lacks a portion of them. Of about 60,000 clones detected, about 88% appear once; the ten largest clones hold roughly 4%. This clonotype was obtained from a man between 70 and 80 years old with acute or convalescent COVID-19. Material: peripheral blood. The genes are TRBV7-2 and TRBJ2-1; 10 bases match TRBD2. This CDR3 is CASSLSGGQGEQFF. CDR3 bases: TGTGCCAGCAGCCTTAGCGGGGGGCAGGGTGAGCAGTTCTTC. The entire variable domain, with the rest obtained from reference TRBV7-2 and TRBJ2-1, is as follows: GAGVSQSPSNKVTEKGKDVELRCDPISGHTALYWYRQSLGQGLEFLIYFQGNSAPDKSGLPSDRFSAERTGGSVSTLTIQRTQQEDSAVYLCASSLSGGQGEQFFGPGTRLTVL.